The 9 T cell receptor beta chains in this list originate from one sample, sequenced in a study of molecular identifiers for immune sequencing clone quantification. MiXCR, run by TCRdb on the PCR reads, gives a single entry per CDR3 protein. The profile shows 37,000 or so distinct CDR3 sequences, roughly 20% of them singletons. Sequencing was carried out using naive CD8+ T cells from blood, with Jurkat cell RNA spiked in. The subset: FACS-sorted CD8+CD4-CCR7+CD45RA+ naive T cells. The receptors here all came from a human donor in good health. Some libraries in this study had Jurkat cell RNA spiked in.

The table lists this clonotype with many counts. The chain couples TRBV29-1 to TRBJ2-7; D gene uncertain. The CDR3 covers 11 residues. Deletions cut 5 bases from V and 3 bases from J, with 8 bases between. Germline loops: CDR1 SQVTM, CDR2 ANQGSEA. The CDR3, as DNA: TGCAGCGTTTACAAGGGCTACGAGCAGTACTTC. The encoded protein is CSVYKGYEQYF.

A word on this clonotype: A read error may be the cause here, since a much bigger clone is one base away. The V and J genes are TRBV12-3 or TRBV12-4 and TRBJ1-5; 8 bases align to TRBD1. The CDR3 runs 14 residues. CDR3 DNA sequence: TGTGCCAGCAGTAGACAGGGGAACAATCAGCCCGAGCATTTT. This gives the protein CASSRQGNNQPEHF.

This clonotype was observed at least ten times. The gene calls are TRBV20-1 and TRBJ2-1; weak D call: TRBD2 (6 bases). The CDR3 sequence is 16 residues long. CDR1 is DFQATT, CDR2 SNEGSKA, per germline (reference sequence). Trimming took 2 bases from V and 4 from J, leaving 18 bases between them. The CDR3 DNA sequence: TGCAGTGCTAGACCCCTCACTAGGAGGGAGTACAATGAGCAGTTCTTC. Its translation: CSARPLTRREYNEQFF.

J is TRBJ2-6 and V is TRBV12-3 or TRBV12-4, with D uncertain. This CDR3 region has 16 residues. Trimming cost V 6 bases and J 0 bases, with 12 bases left between them. In DNA form, the CDR3 reads TGTGCCAGCAGCCAGTACCGGACCTCTGGGGCCAACGTCCTGACTTTC. It codes for CASSQYRTSGANVLTF.

This clonotype was seen many times. The J gene is TRBJ2-7, the V gene TRBV28, with 11 bases matching TRBD2. Germline CDR1 is MDHEN and CDR2 is SYDVKM. This CDR3 is built from 14 residues. Trimming cost V 4 bases and J 6 bases; bases outside gene matches: 5. The CDR3, as DNA: TGTGCCAGCAGTTCGGGACTAGCGGAACTCGAGCAGTACTTC. As protein: CASSSGLAELEQYF. Full variable domain (rest looked up from reference TRBV28 and TRBJ2-7): DVKVTQSSRYLVKRTGEKVFLECVQDMDHENMFWYRQDPGLGLRLIYFSYDVKMKEKGDIPEGYSVSREKKERFSLILESASTNQTSMYLCASSSGLAELEQYFGPGTRLTVT.

V gene TRBV5-1 combines with J gene TRBJ2-7; D gene ambiguous. Deletions cut 2 bases from V and 2 bases from J, with 11 bases between. Germline V gives CDR1 SGHRS, CDR2 YFSETQ. This CDR3 comprises 14 residues. The CDR3 reads CASSFPETPYEQYF. The CDR3 nucleotides are TGCGCCAGCAGCTTCCCAGAGACGCCCTACGAGCAGTACTTC.

At least ten counts were recorded for this clonotype. The rearrangement uses TRBV5-6 and TRBJ2-7, with D possibly being TRBD1 or TRBD2 (6 bases each). Trimming cost V 3 bases and J 7 bases, with 11 bases left between them. Germline values: CDR1 SGHDT, CDR2 YYEEEE. The CDR3 runs 12 residues. The CDR3 sequence is CASSWGAGEQYF. The CDR3 DNA reads as TGTGCCAGCAGCTGGGGGGCGGGGGAGCAGTACTTC.

This clonotype was counted many times. The chain recombines TRBV7-9 with TRBJ2-1; no definite D call. V gave up 1 base and J gave up 11 bases, with 9 bases separating them. There are 12 residues in the CDR3. CDR1 is SEHNR and CDR2 is FQNEAQ in the germline V gene (reference sequence). CDR3 nucleotides: TGTGCCAGCAGCTTAGAAAGTTTGAAGCAGTTCTTC. It is translated as CASSLESLKQFF.

J is TRBJ2-5 and V is TRBV12-3 or TRBV12-4; D is undetermined. V was clipped by 6 bases and J by 5 bases, with 7 bases between them. The CDR3 spans 11 residues. The DNA of the CDR3 is TGTGCCAGCAGGGTGGGGGAGACCCAGTACTTC. Translating gives CASRVGETQYF.